The present T cell receptor (beta chain) was sequenced within a study of cytomegalovirus exposure and HLA in healthy donors. Study-wide background: Clustering assigned about 79% of the roughly 430 genotyped donors to the Caucasian-associated ancestry cluster.

Study-wide results and caveats: V- and J-gene trimming in TCR beta was tied to a missense DCLRE1C variant by an analysis performed later. High specificity and sensitivity for cytomegalovirus status were reported for the classifier.

As for this clone: Its antigen is still unknown.

The germline CDR1 and CDR2 sequences are LGHNA and YSLEER. The germline V and J ends were trimmed by 0 bases and 8 bases, with 17 bases remaining between them. The CDR3 runs to 16 residues. 60 Vbeta and 13 Jbeta primers were used in PCR. As processed by the authors: Later analysis identified tens of millions of unique TCR beta chains, roughly 11 million shared. Assay used: immunoSEQ multiplex PCR; TCRdb lists only in-frame clones, some missing. That table supplies the V and J calls and clone size; D and trimming were determined from the DNA. The data contain approximately 170,000 clones, approximately 81% of them singletons.

Sequences were obtained from PBMCs. This chain connects TRBV4-3 to TRBJ2-4, with a possible D match to TRBD1 (6 bases). The TCR was taken from a woman under 30 in good health and CMV-seronegative. CDR3 sequence (DNA): TGCGCCAGCAGCCAAGATTTGGGCAGGGGTGGGGACATTCAGTACTTC. Its translation: CASSQDLGRGGDIQYF.